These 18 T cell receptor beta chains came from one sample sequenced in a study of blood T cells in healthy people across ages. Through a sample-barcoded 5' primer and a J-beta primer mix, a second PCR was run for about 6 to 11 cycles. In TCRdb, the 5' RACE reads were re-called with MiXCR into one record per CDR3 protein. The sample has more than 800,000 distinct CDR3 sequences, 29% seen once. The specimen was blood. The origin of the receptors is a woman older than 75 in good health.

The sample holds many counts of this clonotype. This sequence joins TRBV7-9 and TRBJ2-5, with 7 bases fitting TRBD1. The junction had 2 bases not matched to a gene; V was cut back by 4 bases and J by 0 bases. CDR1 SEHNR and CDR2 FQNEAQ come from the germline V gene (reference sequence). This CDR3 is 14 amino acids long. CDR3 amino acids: CASSSDRDQETQYF. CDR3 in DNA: TGTGCCAGCAGCTCTGACAGGGACCAAGAGACCCAGTACTTC. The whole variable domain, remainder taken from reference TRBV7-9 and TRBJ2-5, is DTGVSQNPRHKITKRGQNVTFRCDPISEHNRLYWYRQTLGQGPEFLTYFQNEAQLEKSRLLSDRFSAERPKGSFSTLEIQRTEQGDSAMYLCASSSDRDQETQYFGPGTRLLVL.

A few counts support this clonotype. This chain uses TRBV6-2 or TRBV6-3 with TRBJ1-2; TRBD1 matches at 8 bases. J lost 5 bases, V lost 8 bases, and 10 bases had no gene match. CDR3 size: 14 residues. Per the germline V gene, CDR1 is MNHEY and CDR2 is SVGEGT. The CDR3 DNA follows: TGTGCCAGCGGCCGAACCGGGACAGGATATGGCTACACCTTC. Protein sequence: CASGRTGTGYGYTF.

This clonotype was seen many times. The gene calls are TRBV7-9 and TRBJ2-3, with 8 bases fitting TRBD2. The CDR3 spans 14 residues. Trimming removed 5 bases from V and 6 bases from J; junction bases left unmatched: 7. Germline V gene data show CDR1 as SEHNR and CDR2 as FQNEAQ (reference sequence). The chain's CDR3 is CASSPRLATDTQYF. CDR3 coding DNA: TGTGCCAGCAGCCCCCGACTAGCGACGGATACGCAGTATTTT.

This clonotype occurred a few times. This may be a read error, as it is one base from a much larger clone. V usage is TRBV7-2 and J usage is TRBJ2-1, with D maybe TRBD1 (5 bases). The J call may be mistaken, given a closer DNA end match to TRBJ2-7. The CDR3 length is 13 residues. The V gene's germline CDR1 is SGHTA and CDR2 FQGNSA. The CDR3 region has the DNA TGTGCCAGCAGCTTTGGGGCCTACAATGAGCAGTACTTC. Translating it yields CASSFGAYNEQYF.

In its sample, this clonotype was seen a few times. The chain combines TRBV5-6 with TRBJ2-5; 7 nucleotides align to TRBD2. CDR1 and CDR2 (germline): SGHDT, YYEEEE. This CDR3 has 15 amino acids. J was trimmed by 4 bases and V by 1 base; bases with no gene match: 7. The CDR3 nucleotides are TGTGCCAGCAGCTTGCCAGAACTAGCGATAGAGACCCAGTACTTC. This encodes CASSLPELAIETQYF.

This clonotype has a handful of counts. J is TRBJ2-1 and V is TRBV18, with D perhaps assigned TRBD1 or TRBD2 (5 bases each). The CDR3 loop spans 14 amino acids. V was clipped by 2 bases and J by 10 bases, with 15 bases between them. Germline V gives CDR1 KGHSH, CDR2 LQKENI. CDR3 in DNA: TGTGCCAGCTCACCAGGGACGGCTGCAAAAGAGCAGTTCTTC. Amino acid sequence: CASSPGTAAKEQFF.

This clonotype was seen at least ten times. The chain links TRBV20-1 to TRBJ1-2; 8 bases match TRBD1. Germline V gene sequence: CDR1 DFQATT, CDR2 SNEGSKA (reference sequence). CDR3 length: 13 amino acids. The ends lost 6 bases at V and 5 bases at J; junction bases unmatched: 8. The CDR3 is CSAPTGAMYGYTF. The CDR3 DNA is TGCAGTGCCCCGACAGGGGCTATGTATGGCTACACCTTC.

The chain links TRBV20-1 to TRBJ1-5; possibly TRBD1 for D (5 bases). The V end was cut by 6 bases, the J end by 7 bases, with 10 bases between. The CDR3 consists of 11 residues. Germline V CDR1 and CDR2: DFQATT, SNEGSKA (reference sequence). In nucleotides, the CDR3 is TGCAGTGCAGGGCAGGGACAGCCCCAGCATTTT. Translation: CSAGQGQPQHF.

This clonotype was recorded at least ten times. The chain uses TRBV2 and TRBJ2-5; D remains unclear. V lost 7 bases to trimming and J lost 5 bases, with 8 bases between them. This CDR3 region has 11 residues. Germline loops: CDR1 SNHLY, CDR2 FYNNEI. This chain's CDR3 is CASTIRETQYF. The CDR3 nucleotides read TGTGCCAGCACGATCAGGGAGACCCAGTACTTC. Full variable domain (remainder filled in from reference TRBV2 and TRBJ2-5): EPEVTQTPSHQVTQMGQEVILRCVPISNHLYFYWYRQILGQKVEFLVSFYNNEISEKSEIFDDQFSVERPDGSNFTLKIRSTKLEDSAMYFCASTIRETQYFGPGTRLLVL.

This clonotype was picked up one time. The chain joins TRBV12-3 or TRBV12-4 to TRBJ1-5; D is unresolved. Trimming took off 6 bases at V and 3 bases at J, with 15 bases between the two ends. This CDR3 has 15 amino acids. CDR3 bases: TGTGCCAGCAGCCTAACCCAGTGGGACAATCAGCCCCAGCATTTT. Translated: CASSLTQWDNQPQHF.

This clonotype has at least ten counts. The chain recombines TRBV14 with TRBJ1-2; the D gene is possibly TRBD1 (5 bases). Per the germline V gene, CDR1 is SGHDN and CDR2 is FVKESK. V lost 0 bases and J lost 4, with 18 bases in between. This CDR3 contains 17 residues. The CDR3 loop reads CASSQEFRAGSGYGYTF. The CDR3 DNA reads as TGTGCCAGCAGCCAAGAGTTTCGGGCAGGGAGTGGCTATGGCTACACCTTC.

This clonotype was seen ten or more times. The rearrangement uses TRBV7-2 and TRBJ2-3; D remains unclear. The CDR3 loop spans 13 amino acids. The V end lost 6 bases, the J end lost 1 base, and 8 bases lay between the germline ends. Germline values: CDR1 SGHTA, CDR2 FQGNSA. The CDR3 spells CASRPIGTDTQYF. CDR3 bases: TGTGCCAGCAGACCGATCGGCACAGATACGCAGTATTTT.

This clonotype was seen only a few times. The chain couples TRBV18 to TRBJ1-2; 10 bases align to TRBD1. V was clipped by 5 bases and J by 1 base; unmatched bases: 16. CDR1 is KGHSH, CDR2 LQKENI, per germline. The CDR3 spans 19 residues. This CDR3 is CASSTYSGTGDLYNYGYTF. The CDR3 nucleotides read TGTGCCAGCTCAACATATTCCGGGACAGGGGACCTTTATAACTATGGCTACACCTTC.

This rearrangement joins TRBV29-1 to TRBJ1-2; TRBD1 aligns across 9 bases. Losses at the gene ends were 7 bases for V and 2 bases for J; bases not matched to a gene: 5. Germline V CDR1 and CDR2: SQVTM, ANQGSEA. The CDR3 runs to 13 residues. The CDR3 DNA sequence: TGCAGCGCACCTGGGACAGGGAACTATGGCTACACCTTC. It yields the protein CSAPGTGNYGYTF.

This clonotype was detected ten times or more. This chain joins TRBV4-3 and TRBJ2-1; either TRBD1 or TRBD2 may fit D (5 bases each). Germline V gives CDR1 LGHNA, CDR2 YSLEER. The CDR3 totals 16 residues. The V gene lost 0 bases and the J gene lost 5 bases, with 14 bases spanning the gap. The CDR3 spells CASSQDQGRRNNEQFF. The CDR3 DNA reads TGCGCCAGCAGCCAAGATCAGGGACGTAGGAACAATGAGCAGTTCTTC.

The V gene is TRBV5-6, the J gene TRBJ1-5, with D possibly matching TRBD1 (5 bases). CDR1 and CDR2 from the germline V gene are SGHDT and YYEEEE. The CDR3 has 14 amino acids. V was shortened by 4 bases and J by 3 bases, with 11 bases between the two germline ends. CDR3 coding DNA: TGTGCCAGCAGCGCCGGGACCTACAATCAGCCCCAGCATTTT. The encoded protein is CASSAGTYNQPQHF.

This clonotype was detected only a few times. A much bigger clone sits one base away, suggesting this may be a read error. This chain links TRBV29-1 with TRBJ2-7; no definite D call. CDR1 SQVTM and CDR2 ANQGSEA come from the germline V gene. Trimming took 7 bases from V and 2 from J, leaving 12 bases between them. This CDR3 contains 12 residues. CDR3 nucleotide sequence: TGCAGCGGTCTTGACATTACCTACGAGCAGTACTTC. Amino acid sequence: CSGLDITYEQYF.

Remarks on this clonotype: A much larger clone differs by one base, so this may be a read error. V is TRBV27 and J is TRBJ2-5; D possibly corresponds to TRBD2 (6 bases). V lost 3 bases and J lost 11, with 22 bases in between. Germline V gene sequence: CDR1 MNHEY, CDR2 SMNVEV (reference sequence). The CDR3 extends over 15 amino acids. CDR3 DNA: TGTGCCAGCAGTTTGGCTAGCGCTCCATTCAATGAGCAGTACTTC. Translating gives CASSLASAPFNEQYF.